The TCR beta chain described here comes from a study of molecular identifiers for immune sequencing clone quantification. The germline V gene encodes CDR1 DFQATT and CDR2 SNEGSKA (reference sequence). CDR3 size: 12 residues. Many counts were recorded for this clonotype. A junction end diverges from the germline sequence, so it may reflect a read error. As previously described, bulk TCR libraries were made using listed TCR primers. TCRdb passed the PCR reads through MiXCR, listing each CDR3 protein once. The sample includes more than 300,000 distinct CDR3 sequences, about 20% of them seen just once. Naive CD8 T cells were sorted as CD8+CD4-CCR7+CD45RA+.

This chain uses TRBV20-1 with TRBJ2-7; no firm D call. This receptor was taken from a human donor in good health. Some libraries in this study had Jurkat cell RNA spiked in. Sequencing was done on a sample of naive CD8+ T cells from blood, with Jurkat cell RNA spiked in. Noted subset: FACS-sorted CD8+CD4-CCR7+CD45RA+ naive T cells. CDR3 amino acids: CSARDDPYEQYF. DNA of the CDR3: TGCAGTGCGAGAGATGACCCTTACGAGCAGTACTTC.